This T cell receptor (beta chain) was documented in a study of beta chain features in type 1 diabetes. Whole-study results and caveats: Type 1 diabetes patients showed a moderate but significant shortening of TCRB CDR3s in all four CD4+ subsets.

Trimming took off 6 bases at V and 1 base at J, with 15 bases between the two ends. The germline CDR1 and CDR2 sequences are SQVTM and ANQGSEA. The CDR3 is 14 amino acids. Each of the CD4+ naive, central memory, regulatory and stem cell-like memory populations was sorted via CD45RO/CCR7/CD25/CD127/CD95/CD27. The authors reverse transcribed all of the isolated RNA, so sequencing captured expressed TCRB transcripts. The repertoire was sequenced with immunoSEQ multiplex PCR; TCRdb's copy has only in-frame clones and lacks some. The sample carries roughly 400,000 clones, roughly 14% recorded once. Concerning this clone itself: Its antigen is not known.

The receptor comes from a man aged 25-40 years in good health. This chain links TRBV29-1 with TRBJ1-2, with D possibly TRBD1 on 5 matching bases. Sequenced input: naive CD4+ T cells from blood. The CDR3 coding sequence is TGCAGCGTAGATTCGACAGAAGATAACTATGGCTACACCTTC. It codes for CSVDSTEDNYGYTF.